This entry lists 32 T cell receptor beta chains sequenced from one sample in a study of T cell responses to AZD1222 COVID-19 vaccine. Profiling relied on immunoSEQ multiplex PCR, and the TCRdb table lists in-frame clones only, not all of them. The sample has 65,000 to 75,000 clones; around 82% are singletons. Sequencing was performed on peripheral blood, taken on day 0 of AZD1222 vaccination. Source of these receptors: an adult in good health.

The gene calls are TRBV5-4 and TRBJ2-7; TRBD1 matches at 7 bases. CDR3 length: 12 residues. The germline V gene has CDR1 SGHNT and CDR2 YYREEE (reference sequence). Trimming took 3 bases from V and 5 from J; bases not matched to a gene: 2. The chain's CDR3 is CASSSTGDEQYF. Here the CDR3 DNA reads TGTGCCAGCAGCTCAACAGGGGACGAGCAGTACTTC.

This rearrangement joins TRBV6-6 to TRBJ2-2, with D possibly matching TRBD1 (5 bases). The CDR3 has 13 amino acids. The germline gives CDR1 MNHNY, CDR2 SVGAGI (reference sequence). V was trimmed by 6 bases and J by 7 bases, leaving 12 bases between them. CDR3 loop: CASRSTGDGELFF. The CDR3 DNA follows: TGTGCCAGCAGATCCACAGGAGACGGGGAGCTGTTTTTT.

This chain links TRBV11-1 with TRBJ2-5; D perhaps matches TRBD1 (6 bases). V was cut by 5 bases and J by 4 bases, with 14 bases left in between. The CDR3 length is 14 residues. Germline assignment: CDR1 SGHAT and CDR2 FQDESV (reference sequence). Here the CDR3 DNA reads TGTGCCAGCAGCCCCGACAGGAGTGTAGAGACCCAGTACTTC. Translating it yields CASSPDRSVETQYF.

The rearrangement joins TRBV4-3 to TRBJ1-5; 8 bases match TRBD1. Germline V gives CDR1 LGHNA, CDR2 YSLEER. The CDR3 length is 16 residues. Trimming cost V 1 base and J 7 bases; bases outside gene matches: 9. The CDR3 sequence is CASSQVWQGAVQPQHF. In DNA form, the CDR3 reads TGCGCCAGCAGCCAAGTCTGGCAGGGGGCGGTCCAGCCCCAGCATTTT.

V gene TRBV19 combines with J gene TRBJ1-5, with D hard to call. The V end was cut by 7 bases, the J end by 5 bases, with 12 bases between. This CDR3 contains 13 residues. Germline CDR1 reads LNHDA; CDR2 reads SQIVND (reference sequence). CDR3: CASTPWGDQPQHF. The CDR3 DNA reads TGTGCCAGTACCCCATGGGGTGATCAGCCCCAGCATTTT. The variable domain in full, with the rest retrieved from reference TRBV19 and TRBJ1-5, is DGGITQSPKYLFRKEGQNVTLSCEQNLNHDAMYWYRQDPGQGLRLIYYSQIVNDFQKGDIAEGYSVSREKKESFPLTVTSAQKNPTAFYLCASTPWGDQPQHFGDGTRLSIL.

This chain uses TRBV10-2 with TRBJ2-2; D perhaps matches TRBD1 (7 bases). Trimming cost V 3 bases and J 0 bases, with 17 bases left between them. The CDR3 runs 18 residues. Germline CDR1 WSHSY, CDR2 SAAADI. CDR3 sequence reads: CASSDPSVGTANTGELFF. The CDR3 DNA is TGCGCCAGCAGTGACCCTAGCGTAGGGACAGCGAACACCGGGGAGCTGTTTTTT.

This rearrangement joins TRBV11-3 to TRBJ2-7; D may match TRBD1 or TRBD2 (6 bases each). The V end was cut by 6 bases, the J end by 0 bases, with 12 bases between. This CDR3 is built from 14 residues. Looked up from germline, CDR1 is SGHNT and CDR2 is YENEEA. CDR3 residues: CASSTGRSSYEQYF. Written as DNA, the CDR3 is TGTGCCAGCAGTACAGGGAGGAGCTCCTACGAGCAGTACTTC.

The genes are TRBV6-5 and TRBJ2-7, with D possibly TRBD2 on 6 matching bases. Looked up from germline, CDR1 is MNHEY and CDR2 is SVGAGI. Trimming shortened V by 2 bases and J by 0 bases, and 11 bases separated the two germline ends. This CDR3 is 15 amino acids long. CDR3 residues: CASSYGRGSSYEQYF. The CDR3 DNA reads TGTGCCAGCAGTTACGGGCGGGGAAGCTCCTACGAGCAGTACTTC.

This clone was detected a few times. This rearrangement joins TRBV29-1 to TRBJ1-1; no definite D call. Germline V gene lookup returns CDR1 SQVTM and CDR2 ANQGSEA. V lost 4 bases and J 0 bases, leaving 6 bases between the germline ends. The CDR3 has 12 residues. The CDR3 DNA follows: TGCAGCGTTGGCAGGATGAACACTGAAGCTTTCTTT. Amino acids: CSVGRMNTEAFF.

This chain links TRBV19 with TRBJ2-1; TRBD2 matches at 10 bases. Losses at the gene ends were 4 bases for V and 10 bases for J; bases not matched to a gene: 16. The CDR3 contains 17 residues. Germline CDR1 reads LNHDA; CDR2 reads SQIVND (reference sequence). CDR3 sequence reads: CASSTHVGASGGKEQFF. CDR3 DNA: TGTGCCAGTAGTACCCACGTCGGGGCTAGCGGGGGTAAAGAGCAGTTCTTC.

The CDR3 loop reads CASSYPGVSRQFF. DNA for the CDR3: TGTGCCAGCAGCTACCCCGGGGTGTCCCGGCAGTTCTTC. This chain joins TRBV11-2 and TRBJ2-1; tentatively, D is TRBD2 (5 bases). Germline CDR1 is SGHAT and CDR2 is FQNNGV. This CDR3 has 13 amino acids. V shed 4 bases and J shed 12 bases, with 16 bases lying between them.

The chain is built from TRBV7-6 and TRBJ2-2, with D hard to call. Germline values: CDR1 SGHVS, CDR2 FNYEAQ. V was trimmed by 5 bases and J by 4 bases, leaving 14 bases between them. The CDR3 sequence is 15 residues long. CDR3 sequence reads: CASSPEIRTTGELFF. CDR3 sequence (DNA): TGTGCCAGCAGCCCCGAGATAAGAACCACCGGGGAGCTGTTTTTT.

The V call is TRBV11-2, the J call TRBJ2-2; no reliable D call. The CDR3 covers 13 residues. Trimming left V 3 bases short and J 4 bases short, with 6 bases between. Germline loops: CDR1 SGHAT, CDR2 FQNNGV. The DNA for the CDR3 is TGTGCCAGCAGCTTGTTGGGCACCGGGGAGCTGTTTTTT. It translates to CASSLLGTGELFF.

The gene calls are TRBV24-1 and TRBJ2-7; possibly TRBD1 for D (5 bases). V shed 1 base and J shed 0 bases, with 18 bases lying between them. CDR3 length: 18 residues. Germline lookup yields CDR1 KGHDR and CDR2 SFDVKD. Here the CDR3 DNA reads TGTGCCACCAGTGATTTCCACGCTCAGGGTCAGGACTCCTACGAGCAGTACTTC. This gives the protein CATSDFHAQGQDSYEQYF.

The rearrangement joins TRBV6-1 to TRBJ2-1; a possible D gene is TRBD1 (5 bases). Germline CDR1 is MNHNS and CDR2 is SASEGT. The CDR3 length is 13 residues. The V end was cut by 2 bases, the J end by 9 bases, with 11 bases between. CDR3 loop: CASSEMGRGEQFF. CDR3 nucleotide sequence: TGTGCCAGCAGTGAAATGGGTAGGGGTGAGCAGTTCTTC.

This rearrangement joins TRBV10-3 to TRBJ2-6, with D tentatively TRBD2 (6 bases). CDR1 and CDR2 from the germline V gene are ENHRY and SYGVKD. The CDR3 is 16 residues long. Between the trimmed V and J ends, which lost 2 bases and 0 bases, there was a span of 8 bases. In DNA form, the CDR3 reads TGTGCCATCAGTGAGGCGGGGCCCTCTGGGGCCAACGTCCTGACTTTC. Translating gives CAISEAGPSGANVLTF.

The chain has TRBV6-1 and TRBJ1-6; a weak D match, TRBD1 (5 bases). Trimming cost V 1 base and J 6 bases, with 10 bases left between them. The CDR3 covers 15 residues. CDR1 is MNHNS, CDR2 SASEGT, per germline. In nucleotides, the CDR3 is TGTGCCAGCAGTGAAGTCGGGACCGGTAATTCACCCCTCCACTTT. Its protein is CASSEVGTGNSPLHF.

The V gene is TRBV9, the J gene TRBJ1-2; maybe TRBD1 (5 bases). V was clipped by 4 bases and J by 6 bases, with 22 bases between them. This CDR3 contains 16 residues. Germline CDR1 is SGDLS and CDR2 is YYNGEE. This CDR3 reads CASSSNRNEGRDGYTF. CDR3 sequence (DNA): TGTGCCAGCAGCTCCAACCGGAACGAGGGCAGGGATGGCTACACCTTC.

The gene calls are TRBV23-1 and TRBJ1-1; TRBD1 matches at 9 bases. TRBV23-1 is known as an ORF, though its function is uncertain. With 4 bases clipped from V and 0 bases from J, the junction kept 6 bases outside the gene matches. The CDR3 sequence is 16 residues long. The CDR3 DNA sequence: TGCGCCAGCAGTCCTTCGACAGGGGGTATGAACACTGAAGCTTTCTTT. Its protein is CASSPSTGGMNTEAFF.

The chain carries TRBV4-1 and TRBJ1-4; no clear D. Germline V gene lookup returns CDR1 MGHRA and CDR2 YSYEKL. The germline V and J ends were trimmed by 2 bases and 0 bases, with 10 bases remaining between them. The CDR3 sequence is 16 residues long. The CDR3 DNA sequence: TGCGCCAGCAGCCAACTTCTGGACGCAACTAATGAAAAACTGTTTTTT. This sequence encodes CASSQLLDATNEKLFF.

J is TRBJ2-7 and V is TRBV7-9; 10 nucleotides align to TRBD2. The CDR3 has 16 amino acids. CDR1 is SEHNR, CDR2 FQNEAQ, per germline (reference sequence). With 5 bases clipped from V and 0 bases from J, the junction kept 7 bases outside the gene matches. This CDR3 is CASSPVSGGSSYEQYF. CDR3 DNA: TGTGCCAGCAGCCCAGTTAGCGGGGGGAGCTCCTACGAGCAGTACTTC.

This clone was seen a single time. V gene TRBV7-9 combines with J gene TRBJ1-5, with 8 bases identical to TRBD1. CDR1 and CDR2 (germline): SEHNR, FQNEAQ (reference sequence). The CDR3 extends over 17 amino acids. Germline trimming cut 5 bases from V and 2 bases from J; bases unmatched to any gene: 11. The CDR3 sequence is CASSLFQDRAGNQPQHF. CDR3 in DNA: TGTGCCAGCAGCCTATTCCAGGACAGGGCGGGCAATCAGCCCCAGCATTTT. Drawing the rest from reference TRBV7-9 and TRBJ1-5, the complete variable domain is DTGVSQNPRHKITKRGQNVTFRCDPISEHNRLYWYRQTLGQGPEFLTYFQNEAQLEKSRLLSDRFSAERPKGSFSTLEIQRTEQGDSAMYLCASSLFQDRAGNQPQHFGDGTRLSIL.

V is TRBV11-2 and J is TRBJ1-6, with D tentatively TRBD1 (6 bases). Trimming pared 3 bases from V and 8 bases from J, leaving 11 bases between. Germline CDR1 is SGHAT and CDR2 is FQNNGV. The CDR3 covers 14 residues. The CDR3 DNA sequence: TGTGCCAGCAGCTTTTCAGGGGAGCATTCACCCCTCCACTTT. It translates to CASSFSGEHSPLHF.

This chain connects TRBV19 to TRBJ1-1; 8 bases are a match to TRBD1. This CDR3 has 15 amino acids. The germline gives CDR1 LNHDA, CDR2 SQIVND (reference sequence). Trimming at V came to 4 bases and at J to 1 base, leaving 5 bases not matched to a gene. The CDR3: CASSRQGRGNTEAFF. The CDR3 DNA reads TGTGCCAGTAGTAGACAGGGGCGCGGGAACACTGAAGCTTTCTTT.

The CDR3 DNA reads TGTGCCAGCAGCCAAGCATCCGGGACAGGGAACACTGAAGCTTTCTTT. Translated: CASSQASGTGNTEAFF. V and J are TRBV4-2 and TRBJ1-1; 8 nucleotides match TRBD1. This CDR3 comprises 16 residues. Germline assignment: CDR1 LGHNA and CDR2 YNFKEQ. With V trimmed by 1 base and J by 1 base, 5 bases remained unmatched.

Only a few counts were recorded for this clone. V and J are TRBV9 and TRBJ2-3, with TRBD1 as a possible D gene (6 bases). Between the trimmed V and J ends, which lost 4 bases and 4 bases, there was a span of 10 bases. The germline gives CDR1 SGDLS, CDR2 YYNGEE. The CDR3 is 13 amino acids. DNA for the CDR3: TGTGCCAGCAGCTCCACAGGGCCAGATACGCAGTATTTT. It specifies CASSSTGPDTQYF.

The chain couples TRBV4-2 to TRBJ2-7, with D possibly TRBD2 on 5 matching bases. The CDR3 has 15 amino acids. Between the trimmed V and J ends, which lost 2 bases and 2 bases, there was a span of 13 bases. The germline V gene encodes CDR1 LGHNA and CDR2 YNFKEQ. CDR3: CASSQRPGTTYEQYF. The CDR3 DNA reads TGTGCCAGCAGCCAAAGGCCGGGAACTACCTACGAGCAGTACTTC.

The chain links TRBV30 to TRBJ1-5; tentatively, D is TRBD1 (6 bases). Trimming took off 5 bases at V and 4 bases at J, with 12 bases between the two ends. The CDR3 contains 13 residues. Germline values: CDR1 GTSNPN, CDR2 SVGIG (reference sequence). As DNA, the CDR3 is TGTGCCTGGGCTACAGGGATTAATCAGCCCCAGCATTTT. Protein product: CAWATGINQPQHF.

The chain carries TRBV19 and TRBJ2-3, with D possibly called TRBD1 or TRBD2 (5 bases each). The germline V and J ends were trimmed by 6 bases and 4 bases, with 20 bases remaining between them. CDR1 and CDR2 from the germline V gene are LNHDA and SQIVND (reference sequence). The CDR3 totals 16 residues. CDR3 sequence reads: CASRMPRDQGADTQYF. CDR3 DNA: TGTGCCAGTAGGATGCCCCGGGACCAGGGCGCAGATACGCAGTATTTT.

The chain uses TRBV19 and TRBJ1-2, with D unresolved. V lost 3 bases and J 3 bases, leaving 8 bases between the germline ends. Looked up from germline, CDR1 is LNHDA and CDR2 is SQIVND (reference sequence). This CDR3 has 13 amino acids. This CDR3 reads CASSIGVDYGYTF. DNA for the CDR3: TGTGCCAGTAGTATTGGAGTGGACTATGGCTACACCTTC.

V and J are TRBV9 and TRBJ2-2; D may be TRBD1 or TRBD2 (5 bases each). V was clipped by 4 bases and J by 7 bases, with 17 bases between them. Germline values: CDR1 SGDLS, CDR2 YYNGEE. The length of the CDR3 is 15 residues. The CDR3 DNA sequence: TGTGCCAGCAGCCCGGGACGCCTCCGTCACGGGGAGCTGTTTTTT. Translation gives CASSPGRLRHGELFF. Using reference TRBV9 and TRBJ2-2 for the parts outside the CDR3, the full variable domain is DSGVTQTPKHLITATGQRVTLRCSPRSGDLSVYWYQQSLDQGLQFLIQYYNGEERAKGNILERFSAQQFPDLHSELNLSSLELGDSALYFCASSPGRLRHGELFFGEGSRLTVL.

V is TRBV5-4 and J is TRBJ1-4; tentatively, D is TRBD1 (6 bases). With 0 bases removed from V and 3 bases from J, the gap between germline ends came to 9 bases. This CDR3 has 15 residues. Germline V CDR1 and CDR2: SGHNT, YYREEE (reference sequence). For the CDR3, the DNA is TGTGCCAGCAGCTTGGGGGGGCAGTCTAATGAAAAACTGTTTTTT. This translates into CASSLGGQSNEKLFF. Full variable domain (outside the CDR3, taken from reference TRBV5-4 and TRBJ1-4): ETGVTQSPTHLIKTRGQQVTLRCSSQSGHNTVSWYQQALGQGPQFIFQYYREEENGRGNFPPRFSGLQFPNYSSELNVNALELDDSALYLCASSLGGQSNEKLFFGSGTQLSVL.